The clone carrying this T cell receptor beta chain was counted many times. The data belong to a study of spatial heterogeneity in lung cancer. Study-wide background: In raw reads, more than eight appearances on average were recorded for each unique TCR and UMI combination.

Documented time point: sample taken at primary tumor resection. The donors comprised 60 to 85 untreated early-stage non-small cell lung cancer patients. Sequencing was performed on whole RNA extracted from tumor and nontumor lung tissue, or from frozen PBMC, and the material was left unsorted. Every TCR cDNA molecule carried a tag that served as a unique molecular identifier. TCRdb reprocessed the 5' RACE reads with MiXCR, giving one entry per CDR3 protein. The sample includes 40,000 or so distinct CDR3 sequences, approximately 3.1% seen only once; the top ten take under 40%. The sample here was normal lung tissue next to the tumor, taken at surgery. The source of this sequence is a male donor with early-stage non-small cell lung cancer.

For the CDR3, the DNA is TGTGCCAGCCGGGCCAGGTACGAGCAGTACTTC. It is translated as CASRARYEQYF. The chain employs TRBV28 and TRBJ2-7; D ambiguous. V shed 8 bases and J shed 4 bases, with 9 bases lying between them. The germline gives CDR1 MDHEN, CDR2 SYDVKM. The CDR3 consists of 11 residues.